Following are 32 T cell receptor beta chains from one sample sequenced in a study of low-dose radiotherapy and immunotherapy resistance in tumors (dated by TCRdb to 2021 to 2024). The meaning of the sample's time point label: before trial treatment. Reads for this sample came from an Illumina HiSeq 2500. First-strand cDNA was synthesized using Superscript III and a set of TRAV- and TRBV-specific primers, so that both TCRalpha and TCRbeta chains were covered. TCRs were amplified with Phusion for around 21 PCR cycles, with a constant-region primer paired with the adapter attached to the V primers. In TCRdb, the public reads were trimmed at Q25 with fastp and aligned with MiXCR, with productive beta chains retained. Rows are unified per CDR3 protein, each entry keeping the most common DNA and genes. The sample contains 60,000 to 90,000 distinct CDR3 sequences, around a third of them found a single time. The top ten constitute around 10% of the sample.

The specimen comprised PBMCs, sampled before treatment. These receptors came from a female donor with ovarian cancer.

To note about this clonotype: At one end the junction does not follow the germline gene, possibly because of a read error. CDR3 sequence (DNA): TGTGCCACCAGTGATCCCCCAAGGCAGGGGAAGACGATCGAGCAGTACTTC. Encoded protein: CATSDPPRQGKTIEQYF. V and J are TRBV28 and TRBJ2-7; D may be TRBD1 (6 bases). In germline, CDR1 is MDHEN, CDR2 SYDVKM. The CDR3 has 17 residues. The full variable domain, completed using reference TRBV28 and TRBJ2-7, is DVKVTQSSRYLVKRTGEKVFLECVQDMDHENMFWYRQDPGLGLRLIYFSYDVKMKEKGDIPEGYSVSREKKERFSLILESASTNQTSMYLCATSDPPRQGKTIEQYFGPGTRLTVT.

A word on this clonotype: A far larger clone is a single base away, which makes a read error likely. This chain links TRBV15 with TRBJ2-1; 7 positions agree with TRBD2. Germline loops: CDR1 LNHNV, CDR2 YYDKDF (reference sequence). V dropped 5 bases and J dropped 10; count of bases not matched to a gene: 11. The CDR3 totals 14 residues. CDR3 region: CATSGGGDLYEQFF. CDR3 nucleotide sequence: TGTGCCACCAGCGGTGGGGGGGACCTCTACGAGCAGTTCTTC.

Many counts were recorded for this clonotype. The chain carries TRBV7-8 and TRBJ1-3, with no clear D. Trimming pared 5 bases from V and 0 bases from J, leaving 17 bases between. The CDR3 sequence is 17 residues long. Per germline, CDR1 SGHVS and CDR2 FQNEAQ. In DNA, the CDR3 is TGTGCCAGCAGCGTAAGCGCTACGGGGAACTCTGGAAACACCATATATTTT. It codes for CASSVSATGNSGNTIYF.

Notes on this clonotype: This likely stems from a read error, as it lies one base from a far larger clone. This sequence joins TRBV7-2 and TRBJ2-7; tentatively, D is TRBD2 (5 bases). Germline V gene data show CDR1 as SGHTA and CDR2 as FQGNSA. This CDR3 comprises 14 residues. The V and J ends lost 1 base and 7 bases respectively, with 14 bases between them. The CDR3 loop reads CASSLGPGNNEQYF. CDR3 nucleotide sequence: TGTGCCAGCAGCTTAGGTCCGGGGAACAATGAGCAGTACTTC. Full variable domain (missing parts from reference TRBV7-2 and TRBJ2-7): GAGVSQSPSNKVTEKGKDVELRCDPISGHTALYWYRQSLGQGLEFLIYFQGNSAPDKSGLPSDRFSAERTGGSVSTLTIQRTQQEDSAVYLCASSLGPGNNEQYFGPGTRLTVT.

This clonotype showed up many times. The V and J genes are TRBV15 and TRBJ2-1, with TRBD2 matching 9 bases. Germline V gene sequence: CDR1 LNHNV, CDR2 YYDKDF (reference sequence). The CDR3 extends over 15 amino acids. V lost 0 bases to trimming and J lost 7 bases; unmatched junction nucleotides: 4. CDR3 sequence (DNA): TGTGCCACCAGCAGAGATCCGGGACTAGCTAATGAGCAGTTCTTC. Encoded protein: CATSRDPGLANEQFF.

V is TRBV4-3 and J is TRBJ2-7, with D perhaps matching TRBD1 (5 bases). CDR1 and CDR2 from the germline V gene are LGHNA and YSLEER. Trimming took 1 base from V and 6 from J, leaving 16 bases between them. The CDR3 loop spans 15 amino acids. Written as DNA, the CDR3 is TGCGCCAGCAGCCAAGTGGTAGGGGCCGGGTTCGAGCAGTACTTC. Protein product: CASSQVVGAGFEQYF.

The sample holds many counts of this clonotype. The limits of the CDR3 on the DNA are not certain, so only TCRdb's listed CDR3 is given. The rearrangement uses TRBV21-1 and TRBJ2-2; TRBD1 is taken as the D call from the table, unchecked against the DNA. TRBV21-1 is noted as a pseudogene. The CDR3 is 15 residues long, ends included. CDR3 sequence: CASFGRGICTGELFF.

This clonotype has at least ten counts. CDR3 nucleotides: TGTGCCAGCAGTTCCGGACTAGCGGGAGGGCCGATCCCCGAGCAGTACTTC. This sequence encodes CASSSGLAGGPIPEQYF. The chain links TRBV12-3 or TRBV12-4 to TRBJ2-7; 15 bases align to TRBD2. CDR3 length: 17 amino acids. Trimming at V came to 4 bases and at J to 6 bases, leaving 10 bases not matched to a gene.

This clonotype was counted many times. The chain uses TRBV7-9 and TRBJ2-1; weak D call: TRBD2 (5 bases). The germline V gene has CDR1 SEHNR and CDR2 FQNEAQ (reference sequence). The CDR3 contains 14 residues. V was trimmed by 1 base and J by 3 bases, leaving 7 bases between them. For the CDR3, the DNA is TGTGCCAGCAGCTTAGGGACTGGCTACAATGAGCAGTTCTTC. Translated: CASSLGTGYNEQFF.

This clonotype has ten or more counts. The CDR3 bases are TGTGCCAGCAGCCCCCCGGGGGCGAGTATAGCTGAAGCTTTCTTT. This encodes CASSPPGASIAEAFF. The chain couples TRBV7-9 to TRBJ1-1; weak D call: TRBD1 (6 bases). The CDR3 is made up of 15 amino acids. Trimming removed 5 bases from V and 6 bases from J, with 19 bases in between. Germline values: CDR1 SEHNR, CDR2 FQNEAQ (reference sequence).

The CDR3 sequence is CASSYGGTGELFF. The CDR3 region has the DNA TGTGCCAGCAGTTACGGGGGCACCGGGGAGCTGTTTTTT. V and J are TRBV6-5 and TRBJ2-2; D possibly uses TRBD1 or TRBD2 (5 bases each). V gave up 2 bases and J gave up 4 bases, with 5 bases separating them. CDR1 MNHEY and CDR2 SVGAGI come from the germline V gene. CDR3 length: 13 amino acids.

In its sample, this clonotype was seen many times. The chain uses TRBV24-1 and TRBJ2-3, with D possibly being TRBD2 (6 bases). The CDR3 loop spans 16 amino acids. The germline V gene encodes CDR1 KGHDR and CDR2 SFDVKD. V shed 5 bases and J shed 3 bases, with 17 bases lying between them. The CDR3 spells CATSAIAAGGTDTQYF. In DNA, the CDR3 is TGTGCCACCAGTGCTATAGCGGCCGGAGGTACAGATACGCAGTATTTT.

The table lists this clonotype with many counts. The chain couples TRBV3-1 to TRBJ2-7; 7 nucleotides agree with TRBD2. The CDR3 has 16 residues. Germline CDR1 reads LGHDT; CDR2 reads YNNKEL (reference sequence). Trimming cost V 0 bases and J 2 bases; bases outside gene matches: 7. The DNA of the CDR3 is TGTGCCAGCAGCCAAGAGGGTCTAGCGGCCGCCTACGAGCAGTACTTC. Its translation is CASSQEGLAAAYEQYF.

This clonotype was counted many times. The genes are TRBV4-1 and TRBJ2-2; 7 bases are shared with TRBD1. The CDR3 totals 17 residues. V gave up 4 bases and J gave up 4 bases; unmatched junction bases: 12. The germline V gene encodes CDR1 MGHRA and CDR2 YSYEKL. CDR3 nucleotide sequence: TGCGCCAGCAGCCCGGGACAGACCAGTAGTTTCACCGGGGAGCTGTTTTTT. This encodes CASSPGQTSSFTGELFF.

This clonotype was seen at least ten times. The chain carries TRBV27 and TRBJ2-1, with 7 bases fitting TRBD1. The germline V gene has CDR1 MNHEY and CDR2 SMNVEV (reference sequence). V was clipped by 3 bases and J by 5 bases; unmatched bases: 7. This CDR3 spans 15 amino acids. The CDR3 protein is CASSLNRGVNNEQFF. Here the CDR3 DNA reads TGTGCCAGCAGTTTGAACAGGGGCGTAAACAATGAGCAGTTCTTC.

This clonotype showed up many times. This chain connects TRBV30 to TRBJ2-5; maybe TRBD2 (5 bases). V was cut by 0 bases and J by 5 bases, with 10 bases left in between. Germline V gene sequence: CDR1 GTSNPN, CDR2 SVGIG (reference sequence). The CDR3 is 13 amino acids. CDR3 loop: CAWSVNRGETQYF. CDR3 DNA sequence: TGTGCCTGGAGTGTCAATAGAGGGGAGACCCAGTACTTC.

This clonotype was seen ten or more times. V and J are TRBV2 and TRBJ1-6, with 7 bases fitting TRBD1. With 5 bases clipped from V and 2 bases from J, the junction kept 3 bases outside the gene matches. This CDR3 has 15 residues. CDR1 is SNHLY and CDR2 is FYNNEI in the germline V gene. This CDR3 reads CASSLTGPYNSPLHF. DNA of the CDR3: TGTGCCAGCAGTTTGACAGGGCCCTATAATTCACCCCTCCACTTT.

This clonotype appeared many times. CDR3 residues: CASSPGTDTQYF. DNA of the CDR3: TGTGCCAGCAGCCCAGGGACAGATACGCAGTATTTT. The V call is TRBV7-9, the J call TRBJ2-3, with TRBD1 as a possible D gene (5 bases). Germline assignment: CDR1 SEHNR and CDR2 FQNEAQ (reference sequence). The CDR3 is made up of 12 amino acids. The V and J ends lost 5 bases and 3 bases respectively, with 6 bases between them.

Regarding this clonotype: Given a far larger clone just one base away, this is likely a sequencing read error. In DNA, the CDR3 is TGTGCCAACAGTGAAGCATCACGGACAGGGGTCTCTGGGGCCAACGTCCTGACTTTC. Translation: CANSEASRTGVSGANVLTF. The chain links TRBV6-6 to TRBJ2-6, with 9 nucleotides matching TRBD1. This CDR3 region has 19 residues. Germline CDR1 reads MNHNY; CDR2 reads SVGAGI (reference sequence).

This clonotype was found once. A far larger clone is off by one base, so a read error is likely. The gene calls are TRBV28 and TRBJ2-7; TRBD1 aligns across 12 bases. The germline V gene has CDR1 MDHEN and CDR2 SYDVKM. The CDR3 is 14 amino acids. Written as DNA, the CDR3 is TGTGCCAGCAGTTCCGGGACAGGGGGCTACAAGCAGTACTTC. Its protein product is CASSSGTGGYKQYF.

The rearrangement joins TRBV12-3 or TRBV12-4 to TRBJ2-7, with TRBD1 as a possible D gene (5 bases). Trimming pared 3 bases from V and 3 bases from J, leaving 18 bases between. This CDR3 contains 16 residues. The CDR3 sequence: CASSLRSWWQGYEQYF. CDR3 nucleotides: TGTGCCAGCAGTTTGAGATCCTGGTGGCAGGGCTACGAGCAGTACTTC.

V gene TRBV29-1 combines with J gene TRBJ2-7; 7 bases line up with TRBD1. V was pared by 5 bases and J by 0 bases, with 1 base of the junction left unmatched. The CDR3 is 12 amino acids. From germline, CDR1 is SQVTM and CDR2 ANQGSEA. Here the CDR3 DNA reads TGCAGCGTTCGGGACAGCTCCTACGAGCAGTACTTC. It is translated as CSVRDSSYEQYF.

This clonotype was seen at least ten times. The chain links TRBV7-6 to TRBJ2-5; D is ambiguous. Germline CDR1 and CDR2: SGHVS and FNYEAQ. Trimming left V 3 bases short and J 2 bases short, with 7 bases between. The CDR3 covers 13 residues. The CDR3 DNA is TGTGCCAGCAGCTTGGGTCTTCAAGAGACCCAGTACTTC. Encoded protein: CASSLGLQETQYF.

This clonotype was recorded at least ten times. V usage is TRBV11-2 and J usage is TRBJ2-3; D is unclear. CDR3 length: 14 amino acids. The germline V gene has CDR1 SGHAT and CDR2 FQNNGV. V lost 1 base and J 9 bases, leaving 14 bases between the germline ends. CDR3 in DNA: TGTGCCAGCAGCTTAGTTGGGGTCCCCGGAACGCAGTATTTT. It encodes CASSLVGVPGTQYF.

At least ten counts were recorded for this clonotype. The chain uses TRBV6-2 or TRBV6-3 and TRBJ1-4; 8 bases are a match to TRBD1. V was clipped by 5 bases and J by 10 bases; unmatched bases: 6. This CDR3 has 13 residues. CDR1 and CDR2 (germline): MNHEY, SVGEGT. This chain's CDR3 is CASSRPGTGKLFF. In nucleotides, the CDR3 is TGTGCCAGCAGTCGTCCCGGGACAGGAAAACTGTTTTTT.

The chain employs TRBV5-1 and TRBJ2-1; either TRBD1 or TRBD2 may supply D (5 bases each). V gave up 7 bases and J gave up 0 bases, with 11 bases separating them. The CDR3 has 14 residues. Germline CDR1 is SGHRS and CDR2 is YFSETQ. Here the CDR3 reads CASSPGSSYNEQFF. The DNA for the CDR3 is TGCGCCAGCTCTCCAGGGAGCTCCTACAATGAGCAGTTCTTC.

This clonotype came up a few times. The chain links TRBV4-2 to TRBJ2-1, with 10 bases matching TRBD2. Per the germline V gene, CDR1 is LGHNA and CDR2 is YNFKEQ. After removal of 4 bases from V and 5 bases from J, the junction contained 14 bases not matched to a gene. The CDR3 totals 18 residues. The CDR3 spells CASSRPPFRTSGNNEQFF. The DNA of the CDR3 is TGTGCCAGCAGCCGACCACCGTTCCGGACTAGCGGTAACAATGAGCAGTTCTTC.

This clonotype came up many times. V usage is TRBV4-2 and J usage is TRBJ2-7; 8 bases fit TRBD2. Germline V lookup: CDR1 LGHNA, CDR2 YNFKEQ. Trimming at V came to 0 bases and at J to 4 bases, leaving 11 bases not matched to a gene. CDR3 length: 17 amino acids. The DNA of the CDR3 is TGTGCCAGCAGCCAAGACTGGGTGGGGCAGCGGGAGTACGAGCAGTACTTC. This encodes CASSQDWVGQREYEQYF.

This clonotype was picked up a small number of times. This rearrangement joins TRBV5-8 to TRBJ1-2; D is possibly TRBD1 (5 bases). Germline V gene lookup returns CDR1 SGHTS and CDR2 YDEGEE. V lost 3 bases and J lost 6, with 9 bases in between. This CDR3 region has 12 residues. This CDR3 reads CASSWGINGYTF. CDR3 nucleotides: TGTGCCAGCAGCTGGGGGATAAATGGCTACACCTTC.

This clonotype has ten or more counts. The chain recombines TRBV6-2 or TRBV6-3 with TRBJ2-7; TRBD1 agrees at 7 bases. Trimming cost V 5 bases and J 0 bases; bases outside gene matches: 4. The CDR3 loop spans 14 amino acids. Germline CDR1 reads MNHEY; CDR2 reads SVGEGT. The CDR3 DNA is TGTGCCAGCAGTCAACGGGACAGCTCCTACGAGCAGTACTTC. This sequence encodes CASSQRDSSYEQYF.

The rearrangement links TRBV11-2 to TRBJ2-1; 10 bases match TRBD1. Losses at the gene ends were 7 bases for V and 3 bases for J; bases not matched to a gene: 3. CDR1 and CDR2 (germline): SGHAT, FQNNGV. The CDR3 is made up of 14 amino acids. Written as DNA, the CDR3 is TGTGCCAGCACCGGACAGGGGGGCTACAATGAGCAGTTCTTC. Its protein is CASTGQGGYNEQFF.

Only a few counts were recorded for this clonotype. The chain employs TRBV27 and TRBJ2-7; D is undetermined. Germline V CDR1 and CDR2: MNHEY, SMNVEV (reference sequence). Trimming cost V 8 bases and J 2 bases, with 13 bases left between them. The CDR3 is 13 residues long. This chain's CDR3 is CASSGTPPYEQYF. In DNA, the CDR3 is TGTGCCAGCTCGGGCACCCCTCCCTACGAGCAGTACTTC.